This TCR beta chain was recovered during a study of T cells in Graves' hyperthyroidism and ophthalmopathy (dated by TCRdb to about 2019). Notes on the research overall: TCR V-J signatures able to tell the groups apart were searched for in a discovery cohort of approximately 95 patients, of whom over 40 had Graves' ophthalmopathy and around 57 had stable Graves' hyperthyroidism. An independent validation cohort of under 20 hyperthyroidism patients and approximately 17 patients who later progressed to ophthalmopathy tested prospective prediction of ophthalmopathy. The approximately 100 discovery patients were divided at random into training and test sets in a 7:3 ratio. Thyroid tissue and blood T-cell repertoires from six Graves' hyperthyroidism patients were also compared in the study. After blood sampling, hyperthyroidism patients were treated with methimazole at a starting dose of 30 mg daily, and ophthalmopathy patients were treated with high-dose intravenous methylprednisolone. According to the paper, TCR Vbeta CDR3 sequencing was carried out on about 140 peripheral blood samples, which came from 40 to 45 ophthalmopathy, roughly 75 hyperthyroidism and some 17 progressor patients. Study-wide conclusions, independent of this receptor: Ophthalmopathy was separated from stable hyperthyroidism by a 13 V-J signature model, with about 86% sensitivity and 81% to 83% specificity obtained in cross-validation and 80%/75% obtained in testing. During validation, the model predicted progression to ophthalmopathy a median of roughly 7.1 months ahead of onset, with almost 71% sensitivity and 72.22% specificity. Sample size was not statistically predetermined, and investigators were not blinded to group allocation. Most expanded thyroid clonotypes (frequency above 0.001) were also detected in blood, a finding suggesting that blood repertoires may reflect thyroid immune responses.

Trimming accounts for 3 bases at V and 5 bases at J, while the number of junction bases matched to no gene is 7. The germline V gene (reference sequence) supplies CDR1 DFQATT and CDR2 SNEGSKA. From cysteine to phenylalanine, the CDR3 is 14 amino acids long. Solely the CDR3 DNA is kept, with 42 bases framed from the first base. Any patient with an uncontrolled infection, another autoimmune disease, pregnancy or lactation was excluded. Diagnoses were established on the basis of clinical symptoms, serum thyroxine and TRAb, thyroid ultrasound, and orbital computed tomography. Total RNA was extracted with Trizol reagent, and quality was checked on an Agilent 2100 Bioanalyzer. On this clonotype: Its antigen is currently not known. No base quality information exists; no much larger clone differs at one position.

Amplification of TCR beta CDR3 regions was carried out from RNA transcripts. The TCR CDR3 was subjected to a first round of RT-PCR using the HTBI primer set and the Qiagen OneStep RT-PCR kit. A second multiplex PCR round built the libraries, followed by size selection and purification. The libraries were sequenced on an Illumina HiSeq2000 using paired-end 100 bp reads. From the authors' description of their analysis: Raw data were processed with SOAPnuke, discarding reads with adapters, uncalled bases, mean Phred below 15, or no exact constant-primer or identifier match. High-quality paired reads were merged using COPE v1.2.5, and each unique nucleotide sequence was defined as a clonotype. MiTCR v1.1 was used to align clonotypes to the IMGT TRBV, TRBD and TRBJ reference segments. The analysis was restricted to V-J combinations with a frequency above 0.0001, which together covered 98% to 99.2% of the repertoires. A TCS score was defined as the ratio of F50 (clonal expansion) to E x V (chaos), with BLOSUM62-based TCRdist applied between CDR3 peptides within each V-J. Welch's t-statistics and random forest reduced just over 500 V-J features to about 13, which were used in a naive Bayes classifier (R e1071). Thyroid-blood repertoire similarity was quantified with the Morisita-Horn index. The public reads were reanalyzed by TCRdb: fastp trimming at Q25, MiXCR alignment, in-frame beta chains only. Under each unique CDR3 protein, matching rows form one entry showing the most common genes and DNA. These V and J calls originate from TCRdb's pipeline instead of the authors' own analysis. The sample includes hundreds of thousands of distinct CDR3 sequences, with 40% to 55% observed a single time. The ten top clones hold less than 9.5% of the sample.

The material sequenced was peripheral blood or thyroid tissue (not recorded which). This clonotype originated in an adult man with Graves' disease, either hyperthyroidism or ophthalmopathy (not recorded which). The chain employs TRBV20-1 and TRBJ2-5; 9 bases in between match TRBD1. The CDR3 corresponds to CSASGTGQMETQYF. The nucleotides read TGCAGTGCTAGTGGGACAGGGCAGATGGAGACCCAGTACTTC.